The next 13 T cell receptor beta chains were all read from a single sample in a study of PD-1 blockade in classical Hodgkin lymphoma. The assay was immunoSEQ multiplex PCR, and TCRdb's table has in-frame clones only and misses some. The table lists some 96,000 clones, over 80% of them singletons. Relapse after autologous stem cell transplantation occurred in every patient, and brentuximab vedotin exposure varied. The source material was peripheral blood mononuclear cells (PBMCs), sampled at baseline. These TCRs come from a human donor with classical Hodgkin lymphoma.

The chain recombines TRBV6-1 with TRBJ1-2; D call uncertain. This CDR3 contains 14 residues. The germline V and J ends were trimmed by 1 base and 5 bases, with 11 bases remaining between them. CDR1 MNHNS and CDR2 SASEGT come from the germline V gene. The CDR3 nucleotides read TGTGCCAGCAGTGAAGTCTGGGGATGGTATGGCTACACCTTC. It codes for CASSEVWGWYGYTF.

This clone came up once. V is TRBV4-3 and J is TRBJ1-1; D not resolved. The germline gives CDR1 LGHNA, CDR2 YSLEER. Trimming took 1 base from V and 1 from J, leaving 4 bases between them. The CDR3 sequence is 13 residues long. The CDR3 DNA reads TGCGCCAGCAGCCAAGTAACGAACACTGAAGCTTTCTTT. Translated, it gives CASSQVTNTEAFF.

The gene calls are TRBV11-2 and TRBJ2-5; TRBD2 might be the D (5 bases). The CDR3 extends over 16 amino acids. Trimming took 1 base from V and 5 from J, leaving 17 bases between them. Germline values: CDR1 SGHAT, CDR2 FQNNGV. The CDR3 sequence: CASSLGTPGTRETQYF. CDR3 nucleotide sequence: TGTGCCAGCAGCTTAGGGACTCCAGGCACTAGGGAGACCCAGTACTTC.

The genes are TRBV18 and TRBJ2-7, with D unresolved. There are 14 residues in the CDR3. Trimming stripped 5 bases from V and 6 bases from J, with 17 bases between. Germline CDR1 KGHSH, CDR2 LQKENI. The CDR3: CASSADIISGEQYF. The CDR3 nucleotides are TGTGCCAGCTCAGCTGACATTATTAGTGGCGAGCAGTACTTC.

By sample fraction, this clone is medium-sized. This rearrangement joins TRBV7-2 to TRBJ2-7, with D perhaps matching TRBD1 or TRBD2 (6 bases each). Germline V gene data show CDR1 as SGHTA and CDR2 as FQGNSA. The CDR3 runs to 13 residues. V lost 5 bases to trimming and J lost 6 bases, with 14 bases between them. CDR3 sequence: CASSPDTGAEQYF. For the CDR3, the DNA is TGTGCCAGCAGCCCAGATACGGGGGCCGAGCAGTACTTC.

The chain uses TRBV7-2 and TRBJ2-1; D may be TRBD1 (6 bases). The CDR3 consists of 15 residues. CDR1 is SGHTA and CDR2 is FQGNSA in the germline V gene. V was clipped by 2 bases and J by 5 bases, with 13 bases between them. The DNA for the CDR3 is TGTGCCAGCAGCTTATACGAGACAGGAAACAATGAGCAGTTCTTC. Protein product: CASSLYETGNNEQFF.

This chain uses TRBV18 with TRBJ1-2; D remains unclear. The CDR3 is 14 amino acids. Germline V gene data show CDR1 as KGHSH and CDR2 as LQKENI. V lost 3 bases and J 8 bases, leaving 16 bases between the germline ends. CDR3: CASSPRFGEPGYTF. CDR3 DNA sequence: TGTGCCAGCTCACCCCGGTTCGGAGAGCCCGGCTACACCTTC.

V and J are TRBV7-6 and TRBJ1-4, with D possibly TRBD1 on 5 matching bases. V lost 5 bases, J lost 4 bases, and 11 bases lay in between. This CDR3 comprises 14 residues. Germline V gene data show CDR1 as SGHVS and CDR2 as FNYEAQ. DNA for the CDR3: TGTGCCAGCAGCCGGAGTAGGGGTAATGAAAAACTGTTTTTT. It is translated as CASSRSRGNEKLFF. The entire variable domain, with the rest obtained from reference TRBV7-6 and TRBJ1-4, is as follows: GAGVSQSPRYKVTKRGQDVALRCDPISGHVSLYWYRQALGQGPEFLTYFNYEAQQDKSGLPNDRFSAERPEGSISTLTIQRTEQRDSAMYRCASSRSRGNEKLFFGSGTQLSVL.

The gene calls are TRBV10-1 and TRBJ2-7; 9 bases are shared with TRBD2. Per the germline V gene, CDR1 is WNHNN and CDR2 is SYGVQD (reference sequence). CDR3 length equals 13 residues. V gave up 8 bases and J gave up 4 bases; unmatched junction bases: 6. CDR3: CASQREDQYEQYF. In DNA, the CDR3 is TGCGCCAGCCAGCGGGAGGATCAATACGAGCAGTACTTC.

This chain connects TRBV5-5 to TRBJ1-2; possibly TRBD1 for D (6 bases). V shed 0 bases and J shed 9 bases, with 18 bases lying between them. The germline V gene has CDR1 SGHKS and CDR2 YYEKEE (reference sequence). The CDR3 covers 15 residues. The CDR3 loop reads CASSLDPFGGARYTF. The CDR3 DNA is TGTGCCAGCAGCTTGGACCCTTTCGGGGGGGCCCGCTACACCTTC.

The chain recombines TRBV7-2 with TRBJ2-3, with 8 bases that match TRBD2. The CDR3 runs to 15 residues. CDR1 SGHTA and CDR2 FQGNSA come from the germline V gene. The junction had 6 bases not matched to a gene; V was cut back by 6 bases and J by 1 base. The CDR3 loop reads CASRPPGLGTDTQYF. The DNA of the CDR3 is TGTGCCAGCAGACCACCGGGACTAGGCACAGATACGCAGTATTTT.

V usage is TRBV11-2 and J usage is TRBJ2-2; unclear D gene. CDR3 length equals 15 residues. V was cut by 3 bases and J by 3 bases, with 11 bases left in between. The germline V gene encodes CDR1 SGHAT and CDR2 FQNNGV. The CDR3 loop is CASSLRELDTGELFF. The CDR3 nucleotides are TGTGCCAGCAGCTTGAGAGAGTTAGACACCGGGGAGCTGTTTTTT.

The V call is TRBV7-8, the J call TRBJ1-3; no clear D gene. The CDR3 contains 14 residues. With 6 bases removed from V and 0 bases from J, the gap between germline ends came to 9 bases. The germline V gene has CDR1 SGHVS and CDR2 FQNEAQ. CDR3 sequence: CASRFQSSGNTIYF. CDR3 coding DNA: TGTGCCAGCAGATTCCAGAGCTCTGGAAACACCATATATTTT. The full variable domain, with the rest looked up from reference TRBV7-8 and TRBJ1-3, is GAGVSQSPRYKVAKRGQDVALRCDPISGHVSLFWYQQALGQGPEFLTYFQNEAQLDKSGLPSDRFFAERPEGSVSTLKIQRTQQEDSAVYLCASRFQSSGNTIYFGEGSWLTVV.